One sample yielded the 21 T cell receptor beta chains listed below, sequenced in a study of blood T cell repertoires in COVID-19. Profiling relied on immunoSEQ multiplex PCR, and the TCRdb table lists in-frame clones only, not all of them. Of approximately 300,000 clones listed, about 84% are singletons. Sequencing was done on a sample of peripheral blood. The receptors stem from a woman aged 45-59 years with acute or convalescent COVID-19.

The CDR3: CAIRQTSGNNEQFF. In nucleotides, the CDR3 is TGTGCCATCAGGCAGACTAGCGGAAACAATGAGCAGTTCTTC. This chain joins TRBV10-3 and TRBJ2-1; 9 nucleotides align to TRBD2. CDR3 length: 14 residues. Germline assignment: CDR1 ENHRY and CDR2 SYGVKD. V was clipped by 6 bases and J by 5 bases; unmatched bases: 5.

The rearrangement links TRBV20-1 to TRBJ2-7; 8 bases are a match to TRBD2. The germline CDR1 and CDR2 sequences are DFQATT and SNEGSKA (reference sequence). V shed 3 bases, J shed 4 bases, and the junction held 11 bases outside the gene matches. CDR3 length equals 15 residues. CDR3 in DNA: TGCAGTGCTAGTCTGCTTAGCGGGATGCCTTACGAGCAGTACTTC. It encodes CSASLLSGMPYEQYF.

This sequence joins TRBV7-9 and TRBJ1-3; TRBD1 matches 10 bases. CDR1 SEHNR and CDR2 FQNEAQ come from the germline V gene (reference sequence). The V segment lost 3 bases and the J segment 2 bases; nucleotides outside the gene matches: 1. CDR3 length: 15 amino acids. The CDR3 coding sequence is TGTGCCAGCAGCTTCGGACAGGGGGCTGGAAACACCATATATTTT. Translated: CASSFGQGAGNTIYF.

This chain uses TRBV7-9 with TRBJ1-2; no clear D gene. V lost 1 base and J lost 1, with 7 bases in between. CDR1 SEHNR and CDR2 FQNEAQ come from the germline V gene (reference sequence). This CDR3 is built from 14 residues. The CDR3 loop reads CASSLGAVNYGYTF. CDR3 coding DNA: TGTGCCAGCAGCTTAGGGGCAGTTAACTATGGCTACACCTTC.

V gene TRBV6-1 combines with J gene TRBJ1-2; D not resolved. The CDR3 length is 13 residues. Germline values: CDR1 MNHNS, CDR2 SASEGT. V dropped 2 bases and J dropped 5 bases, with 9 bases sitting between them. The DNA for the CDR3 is TGTGCCAGCAGTGAAAACGGAGGATATGGCTACACCTTC. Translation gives CASSENGGYGYTF.

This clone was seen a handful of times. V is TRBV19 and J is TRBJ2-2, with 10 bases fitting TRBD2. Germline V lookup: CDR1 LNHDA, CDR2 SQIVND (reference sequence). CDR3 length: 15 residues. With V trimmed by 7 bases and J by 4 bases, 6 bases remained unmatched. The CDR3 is CASILGTSATGELFF. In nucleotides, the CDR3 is TGTGCCAGTATTCTTGGGACTAGCGCCACCGGGGAGCTGTTTTTT.

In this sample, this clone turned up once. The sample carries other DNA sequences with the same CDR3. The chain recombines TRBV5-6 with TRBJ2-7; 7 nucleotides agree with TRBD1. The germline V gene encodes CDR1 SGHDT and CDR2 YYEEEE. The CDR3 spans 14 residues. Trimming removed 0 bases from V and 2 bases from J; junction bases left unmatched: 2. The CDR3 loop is CASSLGQGAYEQYF. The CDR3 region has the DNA TGTGCCAGCAGCTTGGGGCAGGGGGCCTACGAGCAGTACTTC.

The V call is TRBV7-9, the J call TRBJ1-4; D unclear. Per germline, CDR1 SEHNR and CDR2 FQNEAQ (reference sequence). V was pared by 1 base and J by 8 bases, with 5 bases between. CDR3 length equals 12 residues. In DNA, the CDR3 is TGTGCCAGCAGCTTAGTGGGCGAAAAACTGTTTTTT. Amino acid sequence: CASSLVGEKLFF.

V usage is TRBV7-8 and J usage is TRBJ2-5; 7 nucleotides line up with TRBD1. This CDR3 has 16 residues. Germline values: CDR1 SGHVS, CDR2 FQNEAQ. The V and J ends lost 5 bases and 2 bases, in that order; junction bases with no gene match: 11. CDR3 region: CASSPTPGQLQETQYF. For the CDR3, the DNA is TGTGCCAGCAGCCCCACTCCGGGACAGTTGCAAGAGACCCAGTACTTC. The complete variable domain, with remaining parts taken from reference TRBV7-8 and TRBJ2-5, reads GAGVSQSPRYKVAKRGQDVALRCDPISGHVSLFWYQQALGQGPEFLTYFQNEAQLDKSGLPSDRFFAERPEGSVSTLKIQRTQQEDSAVYLCASSPTPGQLQETQYFGPGTRLLVL.

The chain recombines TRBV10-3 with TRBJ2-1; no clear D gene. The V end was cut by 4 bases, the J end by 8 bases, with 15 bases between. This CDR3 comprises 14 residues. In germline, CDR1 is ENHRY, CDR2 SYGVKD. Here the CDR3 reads CAISGSSWLDEQFF. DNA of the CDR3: TGTGCCATCAGTGGGTCTAGTTGGTTGGATGAGCAGTTCTTC.

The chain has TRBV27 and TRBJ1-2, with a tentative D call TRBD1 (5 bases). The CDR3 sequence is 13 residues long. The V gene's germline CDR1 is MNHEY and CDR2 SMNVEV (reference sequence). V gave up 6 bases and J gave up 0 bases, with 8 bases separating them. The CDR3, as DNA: TGTGCCAGCAGGGACACCGCTAACTATGGCTACACCTTC. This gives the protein CASRDTANYGYTF.

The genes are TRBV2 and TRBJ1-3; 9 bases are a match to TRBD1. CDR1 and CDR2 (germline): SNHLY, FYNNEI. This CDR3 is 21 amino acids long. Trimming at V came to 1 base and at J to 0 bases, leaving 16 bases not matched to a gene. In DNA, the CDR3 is TGTGCCAGCAGTGAAGTCGCTTGGGGGACAGGGATCCCCTTCTCTGGAAACACCATATATTTT. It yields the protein CASSEVAWGTGIPFSGNTIYF. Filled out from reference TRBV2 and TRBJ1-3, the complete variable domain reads EPEVTQTPSHQVTQMGQEVILRCVPISNHLYFYWYRQILGQKVEFLVSFYNNEISEKSEIFDDQFSVERPDGSNFTLKIRSTKLEDSAMYFCASSEVAWGTGIPFSGNTIYFGEGSWLTVV.

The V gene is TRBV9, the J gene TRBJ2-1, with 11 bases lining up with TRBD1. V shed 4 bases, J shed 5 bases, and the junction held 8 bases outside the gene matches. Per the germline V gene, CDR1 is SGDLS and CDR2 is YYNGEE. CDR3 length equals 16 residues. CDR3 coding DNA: TGTGCCAGCAGCACTCGGACAGGGGGCTTAGACAATGAGCAGTTCTTC. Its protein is CASSTRTGGLDNEQFF.

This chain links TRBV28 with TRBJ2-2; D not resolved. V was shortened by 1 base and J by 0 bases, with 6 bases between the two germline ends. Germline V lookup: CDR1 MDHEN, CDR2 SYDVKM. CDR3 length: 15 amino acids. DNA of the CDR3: TGTGCCAGCAGTTTATACTACGCGAACACCGGGGAGCTGTTTTTT. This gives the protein CASSLYYANTGELFF.

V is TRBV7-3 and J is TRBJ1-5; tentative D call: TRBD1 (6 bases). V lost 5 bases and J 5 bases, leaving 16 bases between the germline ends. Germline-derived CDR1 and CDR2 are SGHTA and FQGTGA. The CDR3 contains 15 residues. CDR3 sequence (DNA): TGTGCCAGCAGCCCAAGACAGGACCCGGATCAGCCCCAGCATTTT. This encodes CASSPRQDPDQPQHF.

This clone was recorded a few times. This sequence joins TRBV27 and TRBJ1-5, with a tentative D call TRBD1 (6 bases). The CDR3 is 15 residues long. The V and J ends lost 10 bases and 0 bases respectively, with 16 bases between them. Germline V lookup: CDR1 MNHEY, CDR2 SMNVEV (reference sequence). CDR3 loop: CATKQGTLSNQPQHF. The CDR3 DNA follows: TGTGCCACTAAACAGGGTACCCTTAGCAATCAGCCCCAGCATTTT.

CDR3 in DNA: TGTGCCAGCAGTTACGGCCGGAGGGCCCTCTCCTACGAGCAGTACTTC. Amino acids: CASSYGRRALSYEQYF. The V gene is TRBV6-2 or TRBV6-3, the J gene TRBJ2-7, with D tentatively TRBD2 (6 bases). CDR3 length: 16 amino acids. From germline, CDR1 is MNHEY and CDR2 SVGEGT. V lost 2 bases, J lost 0 bases, and 14 bases lay in between.

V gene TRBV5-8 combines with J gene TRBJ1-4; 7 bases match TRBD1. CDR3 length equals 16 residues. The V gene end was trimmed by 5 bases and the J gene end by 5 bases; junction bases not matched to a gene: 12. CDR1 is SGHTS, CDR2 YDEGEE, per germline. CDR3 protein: CASSFKTGQPNEKLFF. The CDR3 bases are TGTGCCAGCAGTTTTAAGACGGGACAGCCGAATGAAAAACTGTTTTTT.

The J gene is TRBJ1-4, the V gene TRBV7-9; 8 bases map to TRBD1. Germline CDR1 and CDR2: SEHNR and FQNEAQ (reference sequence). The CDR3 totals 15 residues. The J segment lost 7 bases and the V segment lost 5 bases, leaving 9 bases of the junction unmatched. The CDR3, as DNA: TGTGCCAGCAGCCCCCTTTCCGGGACAGGTGAAAAACTGTTTTTT. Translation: CASSPLSGTGEKLFF. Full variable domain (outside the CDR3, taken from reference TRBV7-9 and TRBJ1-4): DTGVSQNPRHKITKRGQNVTFRCDPISEHNRLYWYRQTLGQGPEFLTYFQNEAQLEKSRLLSDRFSAERPKGSFSTLEIQRTEQGDSAMYLCASSPLSGTGEKLFFGSGTQLSVL.

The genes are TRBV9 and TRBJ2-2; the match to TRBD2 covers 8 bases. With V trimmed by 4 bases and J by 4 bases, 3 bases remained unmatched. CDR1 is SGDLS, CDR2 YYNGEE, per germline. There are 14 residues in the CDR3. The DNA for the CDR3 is TGTGCCAGCAGCTGGACTAGCACCACCGGGGAGCTGTTTTTT. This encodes CASSWTSTTGELFF.

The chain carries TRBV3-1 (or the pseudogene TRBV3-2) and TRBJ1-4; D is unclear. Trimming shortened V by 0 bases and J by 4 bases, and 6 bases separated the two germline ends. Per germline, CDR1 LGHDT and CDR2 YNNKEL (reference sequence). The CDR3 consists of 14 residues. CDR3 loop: CASSQDSSNEKLFF. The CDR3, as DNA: TGTGCCAGCAGCCAAGATAGCAGTAATGAAAAACTGTTTTTT.